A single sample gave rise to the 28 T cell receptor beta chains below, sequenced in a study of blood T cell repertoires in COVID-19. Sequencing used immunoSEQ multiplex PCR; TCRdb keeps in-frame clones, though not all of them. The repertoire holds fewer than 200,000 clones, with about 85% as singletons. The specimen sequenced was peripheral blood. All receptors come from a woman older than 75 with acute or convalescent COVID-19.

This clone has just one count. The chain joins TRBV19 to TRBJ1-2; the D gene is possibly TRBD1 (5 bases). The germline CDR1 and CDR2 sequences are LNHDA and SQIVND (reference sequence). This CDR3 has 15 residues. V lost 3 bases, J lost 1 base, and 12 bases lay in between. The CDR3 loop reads CASSMAGLGNYGYTF. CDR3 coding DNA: TGTGCCAGTAGTATGGCAGGGTTGGGTAACTATGGCTACACCTTC.

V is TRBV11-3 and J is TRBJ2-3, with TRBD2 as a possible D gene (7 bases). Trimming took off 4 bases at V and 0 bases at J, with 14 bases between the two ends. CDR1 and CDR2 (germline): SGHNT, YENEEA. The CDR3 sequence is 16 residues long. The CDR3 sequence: CASSSAAGASTDTQYF. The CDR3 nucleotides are TGTGCCAGCAGCTCGGCCGCGGGGGCTAGCACAGATACGCAGTATTTT.

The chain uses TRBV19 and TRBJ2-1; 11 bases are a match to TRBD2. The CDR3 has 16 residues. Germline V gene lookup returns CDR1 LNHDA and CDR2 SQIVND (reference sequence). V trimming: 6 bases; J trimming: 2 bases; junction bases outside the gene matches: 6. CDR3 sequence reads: CASSLLAGVTYNEQFF. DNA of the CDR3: TGTGCCAGTAGCCTACTAGCGGGGGTAACCTACAATGAGCAGTTCTTC.

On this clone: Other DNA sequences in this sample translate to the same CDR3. This CDR3 reads CASSPGLAYEQYF. CDR3 in DNA: TGTGCCAGCTCTCCGGGACTCGCCTACGAGCAGTACTTC. J is TRBJ2-7 and V is TRBV18, with D maybe TRBD2 (6 bases). Trimming removed 6 bases at V and 2 bases at J, with 11 bases between. Per the germline V gene, CDR1 is KGHSH and CDR2 is LQKENI. This CDR3 is built from 13 residues.

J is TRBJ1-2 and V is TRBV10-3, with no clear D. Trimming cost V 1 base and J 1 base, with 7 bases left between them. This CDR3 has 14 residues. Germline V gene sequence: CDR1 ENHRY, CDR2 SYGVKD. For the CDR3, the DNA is TGTGCCATCAGTGAGTTGGCGGTTAACTATGGCTACACCTTC. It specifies CAISELAVNYGYTF.

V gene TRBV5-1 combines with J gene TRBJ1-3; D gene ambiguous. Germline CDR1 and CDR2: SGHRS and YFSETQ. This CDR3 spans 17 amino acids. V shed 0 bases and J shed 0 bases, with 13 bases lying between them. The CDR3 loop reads CASSLDPVLYSGNTIYF. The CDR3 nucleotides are TGCGCCAGCAGCTTGGACCCGGTCCTCTACTCTGGAAACACCATATATTTT.

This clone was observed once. CDR3 bases: TGTGCCAGCAGCCAACAGGTATCTAAAGTCGAGTTCTTC. It is translated as CASSQQVSKVEFF. V and J are TRBV5-4 and TRBJ2-1; possibly TRBD1 for D (5 bases). Between the trimmed V and J ends, which lost 4 bases and 14 bases, there was a span of 19 bases. The CDR3 runs 13 residues. In germline, CDR1 is SGHNT, CDR2 YYREEE (reference sequence).

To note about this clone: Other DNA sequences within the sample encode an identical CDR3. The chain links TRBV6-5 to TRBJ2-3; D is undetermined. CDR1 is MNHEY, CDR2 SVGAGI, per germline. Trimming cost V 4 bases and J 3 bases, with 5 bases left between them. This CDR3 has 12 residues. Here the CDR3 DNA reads TGTGCCAGCAGTTCCGGGACAGATACGCAGTATTTT. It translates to CASSSGTDTQYF.

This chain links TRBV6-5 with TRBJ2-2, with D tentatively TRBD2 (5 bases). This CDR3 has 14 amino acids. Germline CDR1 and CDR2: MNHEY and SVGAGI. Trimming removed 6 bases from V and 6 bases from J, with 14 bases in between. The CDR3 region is CASRTYRGPGELFF. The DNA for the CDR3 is TGTGCCAGCAGGACCTACCGGGGTCCCGGGGAGCTGTTTTTT.

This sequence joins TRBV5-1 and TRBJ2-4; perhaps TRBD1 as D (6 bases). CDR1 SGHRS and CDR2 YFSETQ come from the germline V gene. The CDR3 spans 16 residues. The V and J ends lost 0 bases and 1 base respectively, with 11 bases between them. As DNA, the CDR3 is TGCGCCAGCAGCTTGGAGGGGGTATCGGCCAAAAACATTCAGTACTTC. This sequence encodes CASSLEGVSAKNIQYF.

CDR3 DNA: TGCAGCGCCTCGGCGAAAGGGGATGGGGGCTACACCTTC. Translation gives CSASAKGDGGYTF. The chain is built from TRBV29-1 and TRBJ1-2; possible D gene TRBD1, 5 bases. Germline V gene data show CDR1 as SQVTM and CDR2 as ANQGSEA. The CDR3 has 13 residues. V was clipped by 7 bases and J by 8 bases, with 20 bases between them. Based on the CDR3 plus reference TRBV29-1 and TRBJ1-2, the full variable domain is SAVISQKPSRDICQRGTSLTIQCQVDSQVTMMFWYRQQPGQSLTLIATANQGSEATYESGFVIDKFPISRPNLTFSTLTVSNMSPEDSSIYLCSASAKGDGGYTFGSGTRLTVV.

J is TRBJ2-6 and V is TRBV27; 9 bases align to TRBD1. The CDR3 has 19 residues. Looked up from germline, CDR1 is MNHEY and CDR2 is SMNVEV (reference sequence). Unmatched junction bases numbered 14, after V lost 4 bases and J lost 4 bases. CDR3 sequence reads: CASSYLGTGTRRGANVLTF. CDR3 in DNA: TGTGCCAGCAGTTACCTCGGGACAGGGACCCGTCGAGGGGCCAACGTCCTGACTTTC.

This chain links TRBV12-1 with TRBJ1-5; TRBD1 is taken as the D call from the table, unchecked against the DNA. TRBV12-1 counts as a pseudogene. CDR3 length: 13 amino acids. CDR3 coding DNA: TGTGCCAGCAGCTTTGGGGGCGGCCAGCCCCAGCATTTT. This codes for CASSFGGGQPQHF.

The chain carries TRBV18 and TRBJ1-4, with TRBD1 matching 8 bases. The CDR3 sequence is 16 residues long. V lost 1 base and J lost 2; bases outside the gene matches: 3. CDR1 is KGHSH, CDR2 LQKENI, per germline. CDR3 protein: CASSPLQGATNEKLFF. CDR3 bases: TGTGCCAGCTCACCACTTCAGGGGGCCACTAATGAAAAACTGTTTTTT.

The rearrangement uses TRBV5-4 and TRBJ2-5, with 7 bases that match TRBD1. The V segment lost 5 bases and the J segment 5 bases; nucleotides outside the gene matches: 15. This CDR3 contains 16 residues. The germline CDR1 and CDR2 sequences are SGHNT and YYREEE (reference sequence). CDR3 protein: CASRPWTGPTKETQYF. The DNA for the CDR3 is TGTGCCAGCAGACCCTGGACAGGACCCACCAAGGAGACCCAGTACTTC. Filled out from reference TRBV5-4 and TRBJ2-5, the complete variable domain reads ETGVTQSPTHLIKTRGQQVTLRCSSQSGHNTVSWYQQALGQGPQFIFQYYREEENGRGNFPPRFSGLQFPNYSSELNVNALELDDSALYLCASRPWTGPTKETQYFGPGTRLLVL.

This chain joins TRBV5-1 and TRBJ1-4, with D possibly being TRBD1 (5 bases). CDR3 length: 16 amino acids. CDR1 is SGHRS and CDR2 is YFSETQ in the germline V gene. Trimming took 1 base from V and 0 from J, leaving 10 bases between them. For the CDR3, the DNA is TGCGCCAGCAGCTTGCCAGGAGGGGCAACTAATGAAAAACTGTTTTTT. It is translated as CASSLPGGATNEKLFF.

The CDR3 spells CASSVSGDYTYNEQFF. CDR3 sequence (DNA): TGTGCCAGCAGCGTCAGTGGGGACTATACCTACAATGAGCAGTTCTTC. The V call is TRBV9, the J call TRBJ2-1, with 7 positions matching TRBD2. The J segment lost 2 bases and the V segment lost 2 bases, leaving 7 bases of the junction unmatched. Germline-derived CDR1 and CDR2 are SGDLS and YYNGEE. This CDR3 has 16 residues.

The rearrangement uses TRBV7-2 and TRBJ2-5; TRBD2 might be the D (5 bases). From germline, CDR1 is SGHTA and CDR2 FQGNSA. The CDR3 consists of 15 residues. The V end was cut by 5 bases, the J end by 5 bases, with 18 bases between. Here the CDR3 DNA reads TGTGCCAGCAGCCATGTGGACGGACCGGGGGAGACCCAGTACTTC. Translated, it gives CASSHVDGPGETQYF.

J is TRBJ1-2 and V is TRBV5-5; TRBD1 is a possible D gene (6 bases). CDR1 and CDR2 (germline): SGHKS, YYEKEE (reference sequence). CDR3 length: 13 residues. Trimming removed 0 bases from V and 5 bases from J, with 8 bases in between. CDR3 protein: CASSLAQGYGYTF. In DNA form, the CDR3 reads TGTGCCAGCAGCTTGGCGCAGGGGTATGGCTACACCTTC.

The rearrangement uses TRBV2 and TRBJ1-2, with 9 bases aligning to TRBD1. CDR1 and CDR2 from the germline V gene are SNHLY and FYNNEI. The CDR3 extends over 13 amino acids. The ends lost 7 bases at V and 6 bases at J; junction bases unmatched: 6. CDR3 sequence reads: CASTSDRGDGYTF. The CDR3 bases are TGTGCCAGCACCTCCGACAGGGGGGATGGCTACACCTTC.

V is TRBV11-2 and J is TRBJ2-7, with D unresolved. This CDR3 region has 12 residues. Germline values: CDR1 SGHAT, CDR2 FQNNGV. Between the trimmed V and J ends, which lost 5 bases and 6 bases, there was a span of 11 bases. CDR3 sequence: CASSLHGSEQYF. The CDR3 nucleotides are TGTGCCAGCAGCCTCCACGGGTCCGAGCAGTACTTC. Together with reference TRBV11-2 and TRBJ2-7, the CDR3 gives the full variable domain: EAGVAQSPRYKIIEKRQSVAFWCNPISGHATLYWYQQILGQGPKLLIQFQNNGVVDDSQLPKDRFSAERLKGVDSTLKIQPAKLEDSAVYLCASSLHGSEQYFGPGTRLTVT.

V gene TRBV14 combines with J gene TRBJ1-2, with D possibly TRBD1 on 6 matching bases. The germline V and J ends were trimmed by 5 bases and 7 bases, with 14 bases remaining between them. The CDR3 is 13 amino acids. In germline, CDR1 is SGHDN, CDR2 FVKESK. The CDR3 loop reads CASSSRGAGGYTF. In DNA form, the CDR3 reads TGTGCCAGCAGCTCGCGGGGGGCTGGTGGCTACACCTTC.

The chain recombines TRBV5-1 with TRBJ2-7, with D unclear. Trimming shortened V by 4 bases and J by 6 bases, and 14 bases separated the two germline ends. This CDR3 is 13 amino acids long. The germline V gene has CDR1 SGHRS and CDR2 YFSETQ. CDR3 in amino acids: CASSPPNPGEQYF. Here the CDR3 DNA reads TGCGCCAGCAGCCCACCGAACCCGGGCGAGCAGTACTTC.

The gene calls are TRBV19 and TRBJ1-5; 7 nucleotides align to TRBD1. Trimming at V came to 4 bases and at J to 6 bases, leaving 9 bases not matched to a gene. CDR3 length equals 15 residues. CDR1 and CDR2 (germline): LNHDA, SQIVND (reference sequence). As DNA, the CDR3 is TGTGCCAGTAGTACACCGGAAGGGGGCAGTCAGCCCCAGCATTTT. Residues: CASSTPEGGSQPQHF.

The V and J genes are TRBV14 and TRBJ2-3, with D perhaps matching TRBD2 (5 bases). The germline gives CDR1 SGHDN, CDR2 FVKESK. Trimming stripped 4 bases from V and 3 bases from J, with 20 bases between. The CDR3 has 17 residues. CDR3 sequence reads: CASSLKIGIVGTDTQYF. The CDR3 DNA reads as TGTGCCAGCAGCCTCAAGATCGGGATAGTTGGAACAGATACGCAGTATTTT.

The CDR3 region has the DNA TGCGCCAGCATCCTAACCGCGGGAGGCAACTACAATGAGCAGTTCTTC. Translation gives CASILTAGGNYNEQFF. This chain joins TRBV5-1 and TRBJ2-1, with 8 bases fitting TRBD2. The CDR3 has 16 residues. V dropped 6 bases and J dropped 3; count of bases not matched to a gene: 11. From germline, CDR1 is SGHRS and CDR2 YFSETQ.

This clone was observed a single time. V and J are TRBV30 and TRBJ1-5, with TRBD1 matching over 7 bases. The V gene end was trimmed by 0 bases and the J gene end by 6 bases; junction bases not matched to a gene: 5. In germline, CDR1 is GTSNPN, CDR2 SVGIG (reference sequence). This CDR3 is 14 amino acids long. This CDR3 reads CAWSVGTVGQPQHF. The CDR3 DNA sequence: TGTGCCTGGAGTGTGGGGACAGTTGGTCAGCCCCAGCATTTT.

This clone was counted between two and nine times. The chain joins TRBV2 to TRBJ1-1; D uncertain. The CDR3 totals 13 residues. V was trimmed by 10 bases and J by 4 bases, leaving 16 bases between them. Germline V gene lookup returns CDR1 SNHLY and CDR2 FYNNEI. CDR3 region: CATSGGRGTEAFF. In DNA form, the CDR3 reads TGTGCCACCTCAGGTGGGAGAGGCACTGAAGCTTTCTTT.